This TCR beta chain emerged from a study of OX40 agonist ivuxolimab in advanced cancers. Overall study context: Antecedent anti-PD-1, anti-PD-L1 or anti-CTLA-4 therapy was permissible, with 30% to 50% having received some.

Libraries were prepared by immunoSEQ multiplex PCR; TCRdb keeps only in-frame clonotypes and omits some of them. The sample includes 60,000 or so clones, approximately 89% of them seen just once. The CDR3 is made up of 14 amino acids. The ends were cut back, 0 bases at V and 0 bases at J, with 6 bases in the middle. Germline lookup yields CDR1 SGHRS and CDR2 YFSETQ. The chain combines TRBV5-1 with TRBJ1-1; tentatively, D is TRBD1 (5 bases). This specimen was CD4+ or CD8+ T cells sorted from blood, taken in a trial of the OX40 agonist ivuxolimab. The receptor was isolated from an adult with an advanced solid tumor such as melanoma, head and neck, liver or kidney cancer. The CDR3 sequence: CASSLGQMNTEAFF. The DNA of the CDR3 is TGCGCCAGCAGCTTGGGACAGATGAACACTGAAGCTTTCTTT.